This T cell receptor beta chain was sequenced during a study of T cells in Graves' hyperthyroidism and ophthalmopathy. Study-wide results and caveats: The model foresaw ophthalmopathy a median 6.5 months prior to onset. A 13 V-J model separated ophthalmopathy from stable hyperthyroidism. Most thyroid clonotypes expanded above 0.001 were also detected in blood.

Amplified TCR beta CDR3 regions derived from RNA transcripts. The HTBI set primed first-round TCR CDR3 RT-PCR. TCRdb used MiXCR to reprocess the multiplex PCR reads, holding one entry per CDR3 protein. The top ten clones hold more than 25% of a sample with 280,000 or so distinct CDR3 sequences, less than 30% of them seen once. CDR3 length equals 15 residues. V shed 5 bases, J shed 7 bases, and the junction held 7 bases outside the gene matches. Germline CDR1 and CDR2: DFQATT and SNEGSKA (reference sequence). Among the patients, aged 18 to 65, hyperthyroidism was newly diagnosed and had lasted under 2 months. This clonotype was picked up many times. Its matching antigen is unknown.

This receptor was taken from a man aged 40-50 years with Graves' hyperthyroidism that later progressed to Graves' ophthalmopathy. The chain couples TRBV20-1 to TRBJ2-2, with 13 bases fitting TRBD2. Sequencing was carried out using blood. CDR3 nucleotide sequence: TGCAGTGCTCACGGACTAGCGGGAGTGGTCGGGGAGCTGTTTTTT. This translates into CSAHGLAGVVGELFF.